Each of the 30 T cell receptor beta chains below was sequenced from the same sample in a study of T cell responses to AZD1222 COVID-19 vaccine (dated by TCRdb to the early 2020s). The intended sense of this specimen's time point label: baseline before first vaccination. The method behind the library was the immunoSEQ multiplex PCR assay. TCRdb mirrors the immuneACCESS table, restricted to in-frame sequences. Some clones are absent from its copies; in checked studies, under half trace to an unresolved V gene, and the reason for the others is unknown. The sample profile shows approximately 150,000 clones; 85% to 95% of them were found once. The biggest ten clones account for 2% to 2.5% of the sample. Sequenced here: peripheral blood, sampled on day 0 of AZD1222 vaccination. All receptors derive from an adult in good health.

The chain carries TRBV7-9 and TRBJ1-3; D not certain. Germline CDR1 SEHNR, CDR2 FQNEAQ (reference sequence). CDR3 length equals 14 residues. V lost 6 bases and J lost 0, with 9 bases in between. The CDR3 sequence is CASSFRSSGNTIYF. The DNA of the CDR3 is TGTGCCAGCAGTTTCAGGAGCTCTGGAAACACCATATATTTT. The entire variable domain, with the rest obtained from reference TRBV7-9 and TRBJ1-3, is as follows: DTGVSQNPRHKITKRGQNVTFRCDPISEHNRLYWYRQTLGQGPEFLTYFQNEAQLEKSRLLSDRFSAERPKGSFSTLEIQRTEQGDSAMYLCASSFRSSGNTIYFGEGSWLTVV.

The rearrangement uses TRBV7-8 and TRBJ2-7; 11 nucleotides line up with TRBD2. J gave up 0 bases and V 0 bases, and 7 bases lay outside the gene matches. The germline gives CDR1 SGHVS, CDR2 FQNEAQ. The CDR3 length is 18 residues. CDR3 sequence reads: CASSLARGTSGLSYEQYF. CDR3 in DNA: TGTGCCAGCAGCTTAGCGAGAGGGACTAGCGGCCTCTCCTACGAGCAGTACTTC.

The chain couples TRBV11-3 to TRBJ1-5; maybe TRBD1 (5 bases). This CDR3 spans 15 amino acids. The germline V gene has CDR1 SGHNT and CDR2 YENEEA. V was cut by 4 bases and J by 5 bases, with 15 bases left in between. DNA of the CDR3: TGTGCCAGCAGCTCTAGCGGGGGGTTAGATCAGCCCCAGCATTTT. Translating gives CASSSSGGLDQPQHF.

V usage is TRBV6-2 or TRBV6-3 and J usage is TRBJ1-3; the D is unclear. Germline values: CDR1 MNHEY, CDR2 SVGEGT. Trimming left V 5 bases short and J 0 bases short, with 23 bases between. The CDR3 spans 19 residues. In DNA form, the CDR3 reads TGTGCCAGCAGTAGAGAACTAAGACTGGACCGGAGCTCTGGAAACACCATATATTTT. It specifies CASSRELRLDRSSGNTIYF.

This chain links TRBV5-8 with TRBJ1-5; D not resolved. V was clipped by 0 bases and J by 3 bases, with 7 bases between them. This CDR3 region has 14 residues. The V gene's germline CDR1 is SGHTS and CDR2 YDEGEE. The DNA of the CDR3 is TGTGCCAGCAGCTTGGGGACCAACAATCAGCCCCAGCATTTT. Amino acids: CASSLGTNNQPQHF.

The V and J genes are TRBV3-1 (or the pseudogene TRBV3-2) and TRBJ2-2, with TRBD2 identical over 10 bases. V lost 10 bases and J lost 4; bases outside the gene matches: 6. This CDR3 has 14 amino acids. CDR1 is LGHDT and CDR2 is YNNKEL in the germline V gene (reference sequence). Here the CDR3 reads CATLAGVATGELFF. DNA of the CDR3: TGTGCCACCCTAGCGGGGGTGGCCACCGGGGAGCTGTTTTTT.

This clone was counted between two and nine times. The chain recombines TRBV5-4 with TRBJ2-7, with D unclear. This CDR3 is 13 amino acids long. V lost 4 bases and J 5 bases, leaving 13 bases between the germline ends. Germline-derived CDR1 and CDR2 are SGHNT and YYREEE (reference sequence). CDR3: CASSTDEIHEQYF. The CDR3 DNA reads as TGTGCCAGCAGCACCGACGAGATCCACGAGCAGTACTTC.

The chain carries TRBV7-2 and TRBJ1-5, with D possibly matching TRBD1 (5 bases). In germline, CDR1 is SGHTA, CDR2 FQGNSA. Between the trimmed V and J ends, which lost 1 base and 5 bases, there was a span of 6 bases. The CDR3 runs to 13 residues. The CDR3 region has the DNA TGTGCCAGCAGCTTAGGGGGGTATCAGCCCCAGCATTTT. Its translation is CASSLGGYQPQHF.

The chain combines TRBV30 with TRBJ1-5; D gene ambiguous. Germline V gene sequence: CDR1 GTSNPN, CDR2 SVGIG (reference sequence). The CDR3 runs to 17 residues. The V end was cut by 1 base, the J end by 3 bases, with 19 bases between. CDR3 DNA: TGTGCCTGGAGTGACCATTGGGTGGTGGACCCCAATCAGCCCCAGCATTTT. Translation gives CAWSDHWVVDPNQPQHF.

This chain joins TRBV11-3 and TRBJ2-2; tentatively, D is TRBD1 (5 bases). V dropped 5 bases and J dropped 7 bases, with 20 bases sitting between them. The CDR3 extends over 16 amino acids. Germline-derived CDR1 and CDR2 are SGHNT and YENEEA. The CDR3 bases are TGTGCCAGCAGCCCTGTGGCGGCCTCCAGGGACGGGGAGCTGTTTTTT. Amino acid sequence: CASSPVAASRDGELFF.

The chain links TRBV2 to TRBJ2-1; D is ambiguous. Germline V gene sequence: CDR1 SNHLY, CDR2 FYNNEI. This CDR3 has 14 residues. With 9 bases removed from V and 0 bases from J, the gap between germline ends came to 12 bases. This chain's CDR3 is CASNGGLSYNEQFF. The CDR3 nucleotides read TGTGCCAGTAATGGCGGCCTCTCCTACAATGAGCAGTTCTTC.

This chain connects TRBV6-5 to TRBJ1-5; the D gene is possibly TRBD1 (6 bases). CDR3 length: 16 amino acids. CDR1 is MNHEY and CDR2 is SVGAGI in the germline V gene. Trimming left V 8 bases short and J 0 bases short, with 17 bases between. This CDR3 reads CASGLSQGNSNQPQHF. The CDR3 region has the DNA TGTGCCAGCGGTTTGTCACAGGGAAATAGCAATCAGCCCCAGCATTTT.

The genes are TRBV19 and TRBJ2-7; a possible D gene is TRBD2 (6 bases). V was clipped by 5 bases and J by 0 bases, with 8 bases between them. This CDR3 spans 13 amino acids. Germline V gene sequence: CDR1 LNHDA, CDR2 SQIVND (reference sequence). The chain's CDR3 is CASSVGGSYEQYF. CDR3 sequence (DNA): TGTGCCAGTAGTGTCGGGGGCTCCTACGAGCAGTACTTC.

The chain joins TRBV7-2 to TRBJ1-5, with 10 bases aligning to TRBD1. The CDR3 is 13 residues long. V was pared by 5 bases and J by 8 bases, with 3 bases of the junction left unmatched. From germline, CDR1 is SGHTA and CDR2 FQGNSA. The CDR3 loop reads CASSGGTGEPQHF. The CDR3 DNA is TGTGCCAGCAGCGGCGGGACAGGGGAGCCCCAGCATTTT.

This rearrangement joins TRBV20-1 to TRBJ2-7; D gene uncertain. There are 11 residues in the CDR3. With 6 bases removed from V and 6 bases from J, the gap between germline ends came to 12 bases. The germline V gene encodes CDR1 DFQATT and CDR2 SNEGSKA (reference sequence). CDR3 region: CSASDQREQYF. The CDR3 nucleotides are TGCAGTGCCAGCGATCAGCGCGAGCAGTACTTC.

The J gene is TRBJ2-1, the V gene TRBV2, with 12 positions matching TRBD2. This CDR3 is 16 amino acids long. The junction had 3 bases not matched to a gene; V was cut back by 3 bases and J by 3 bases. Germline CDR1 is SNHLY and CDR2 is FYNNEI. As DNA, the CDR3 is TGTGCCAGCAGTGAGATGACTAGCGGGGGCTACAATGAGCAGTTCTTC. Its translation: CASSEMTSGGYNEQFF.

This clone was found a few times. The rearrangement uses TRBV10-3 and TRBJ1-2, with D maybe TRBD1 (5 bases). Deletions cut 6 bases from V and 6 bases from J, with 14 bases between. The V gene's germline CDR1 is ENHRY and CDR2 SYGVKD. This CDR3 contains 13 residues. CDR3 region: CAIRPGDQDGYTF. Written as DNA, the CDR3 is TGTGCCATCAGGCCGGGGGACCAGGATGGCTACACCTTC.

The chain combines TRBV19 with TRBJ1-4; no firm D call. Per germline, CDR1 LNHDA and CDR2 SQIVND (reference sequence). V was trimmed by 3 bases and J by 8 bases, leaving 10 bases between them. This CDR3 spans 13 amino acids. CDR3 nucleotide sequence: TGTGCCAGTAGTATCCAGGTTGGGGAAAAACTGTTTTTT. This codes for CASSIQVGEKLFF.

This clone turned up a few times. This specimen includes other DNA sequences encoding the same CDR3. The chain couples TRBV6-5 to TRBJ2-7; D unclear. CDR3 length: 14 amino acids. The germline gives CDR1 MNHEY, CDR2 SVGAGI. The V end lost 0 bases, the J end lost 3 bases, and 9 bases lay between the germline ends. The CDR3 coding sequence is TGTGCCAGCAGTTACTCGACATCGAGCTACGAGCAGTACTTC. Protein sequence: CASSYSTSSYEQYF.

The CDR3: CASSERGVGETEAFF. CDR3 nucleotide sequence: TGTGCCAGCAGTGAGAGGGGAGTAGGAGAGACTGAAGCTTTCTTT. This chain joins TRBV2 and TRBJ1-1; TRBD1 is a possible D gene (5 bases). The CDR3 covers 15 residues. The germline V gene has CDR1 SNHLY and CDR2 FYNNEI. The V gene lost 3 bases and the J gene lost 5 bases, with 16 bases spanning the gap.

The CDR3 DNA reads TGTGCCAGCAGCCAAGGAAGTAGCGGGAGGATGAATACGCAGTATTTT. It is translated as CASSQGSSGRMNTQYF. The rearrangement links TRBV14 to TRBJ2-3; 10 nucleotides match TRBD2. Germline CDR1 SGHDN, CDR2 FVKESK. Trimming removed 1 base from V and 7 bases from J; junction bases left unmatched: 8. The length of the CDR3 is 16 residues. The full variable domain, with the rest looked up from reference TRBV14 and TRBJ2-3, is EAGVTQFPSHSVIEKGQTVTLRCDPISGHDNLYWYRRVMGKEIKFLLHFVKESKQDESGMPNNRFLAERTGGTYSTLKVQPAELEDSGVYFCASSQGSSGRMNTQYFGPGTRLTVL.

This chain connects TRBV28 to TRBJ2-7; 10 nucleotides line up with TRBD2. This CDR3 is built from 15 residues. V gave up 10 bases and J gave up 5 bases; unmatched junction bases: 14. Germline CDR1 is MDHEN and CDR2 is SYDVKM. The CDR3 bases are TGTGCCACCATACGACCGGGACTAGCGTTCCACGAGCAGTACTTC. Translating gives CATIRPGLAFHEQYF.

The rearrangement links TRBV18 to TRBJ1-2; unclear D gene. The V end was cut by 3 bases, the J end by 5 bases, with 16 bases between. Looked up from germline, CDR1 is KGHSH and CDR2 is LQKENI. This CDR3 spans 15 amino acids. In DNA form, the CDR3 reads TGTGCCAGCTCACCGGGAGGAGTGGAGGGTTATGGCTACACCTTC. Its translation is CASSPGGVEGYGYTF.

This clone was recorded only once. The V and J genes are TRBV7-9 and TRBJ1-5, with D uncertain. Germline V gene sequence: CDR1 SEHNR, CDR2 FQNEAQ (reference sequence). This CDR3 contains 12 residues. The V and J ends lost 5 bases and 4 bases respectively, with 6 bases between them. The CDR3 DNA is TGTGCCAGCAGCGAGGGTAATCAGCCCCAGCATTTT. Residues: CASSEGNQPQHF. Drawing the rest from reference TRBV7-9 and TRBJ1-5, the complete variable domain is DTGVSQNPRHKITKRGQNVTFRCDPISEHNRLYWYRQTLGQGPEFLTYFQNEAQLEKSRLLSDRFSAERPKGSFSTLEIQRTEQGDSAMYLCASSEGNQPQHFGDGTRLSIL.

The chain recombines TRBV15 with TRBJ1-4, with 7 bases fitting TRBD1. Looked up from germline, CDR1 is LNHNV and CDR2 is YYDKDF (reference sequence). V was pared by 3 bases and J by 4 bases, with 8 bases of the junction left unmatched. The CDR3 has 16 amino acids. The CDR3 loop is CATSREGTDLNEKLFF. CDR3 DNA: TGTGCCACCAGCAGGGAGGGGACAGATCTTAATGAAAAACTGTTTTTT.

The CDR3 region is CASSQGFLGGLNTGELFF. The CDR3 bases are TGTGCCAGCAGCCAAGGGTTTTTGGGCGGGTTGAACACCGGGGAGCTGTTTTTT. The chain couples TRBV3-1 (or the pseudogene TRBV3-2) to TRBJ2-2, with D maybe TRBD2 (5 bases). The CDR3 is 18 amino acids. V lost 1 base and J lost 1, with 16 bases in between. Germline loops: CDR1 LGHDT, CDR2 YNNKEL (reference sequence).

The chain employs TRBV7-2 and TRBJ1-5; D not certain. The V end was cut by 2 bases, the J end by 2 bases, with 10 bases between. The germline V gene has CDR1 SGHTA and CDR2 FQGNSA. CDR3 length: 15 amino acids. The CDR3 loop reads CASSLTPGGNQPQHF. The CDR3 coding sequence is TGTGCCAGCAGCTTAACACCCGGAGGCAATCAGCCCCAGCATTTT.

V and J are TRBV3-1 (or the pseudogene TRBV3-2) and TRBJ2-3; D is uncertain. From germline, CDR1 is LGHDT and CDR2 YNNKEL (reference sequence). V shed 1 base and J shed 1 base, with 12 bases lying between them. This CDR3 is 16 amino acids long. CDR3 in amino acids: CASSQGAGSRTDTQYF. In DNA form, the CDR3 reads TGTGCCAGCAGCCAAGGGGCTGGTAGCCGCACAGATACGCAGTATTTT.

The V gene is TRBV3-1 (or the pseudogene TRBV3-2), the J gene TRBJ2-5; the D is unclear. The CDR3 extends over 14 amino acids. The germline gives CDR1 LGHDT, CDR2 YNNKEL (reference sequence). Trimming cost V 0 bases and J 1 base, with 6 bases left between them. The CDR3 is CASSQEGIQETQYF. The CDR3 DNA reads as TGTGCCAGCAGCCAAGAGGGTATCCAAGAGACCCAGTACTTC.

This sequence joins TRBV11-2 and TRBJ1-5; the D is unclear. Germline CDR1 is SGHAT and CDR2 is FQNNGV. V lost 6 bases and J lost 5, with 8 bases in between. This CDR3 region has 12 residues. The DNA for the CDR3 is TGTGCCAGCAGTCGAGGAGATCAGCCCCAGCATTTT. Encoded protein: CASSRGDQPQHF.